The rows below give T cell receptor beta chains drawn from one sample of a study of cytomegalovirus exposure and HLA in healthy donors. Here immunoSEQ multiplex PCR was the method, and the copy in TCRdb shows in-frame clones only, minus some. The sample comprises over 110,000 clones, approximately 80% of which are singletons, and about 6.8% rests with the top ten. Specimen: PBMCs. The source of these receptors is a middle-aged woman in good health and CMV-seropositive. The CDR3 runs from the conserved cysteine through the conserved F or W. Fields, in order: J gene, clone size, D gene, V gene, CDR3 DNA, CDR3 protein. A D gene is named only where the DNA matches it firmly. Clone size appears in some rows only: once, few, many, or a class for an expanded clone.

>TRBJ1-5|NA|NA|TRBV5-3
TGTGCCATCCCCCGGGGAGGAGGGATACGTCAGCCCCAGCATTTT
CAIPRGGGIRQPQHF
>TRBJ2-7|once|TRBD2|TRBV10-3
TGTGCCATCAGAGGTAACCCTAGCGGGATCGACGAGCAGTACTTC
CAIRGNPSGIDEQYF
>TRBJ1-2|NA|NA|TRBV27
TGTGCCAGCAGTTTACGGGGGGCGCGTATTTATGGCTACACCTTC
CASSLRGARIYGYTF
>TRBJ1-1|NA|NA|TRBV5-4
TGTGCCAGCAGCTTGGGGACTCAATACACTGAAGCTTTCTTT
CASSLGTQYTEAFF
>TRBJ2-1|NA|TRBD2|TRBV7-9
TGTGCCAGCAGCGTCACTAGCGGGAGCACCTACAATGAGCAGTTCTTC
CASSVTSGSTYNEQFF
>TRBJ2-3|NA|TRBD2|TRBV7-3
TGTGCCAGCAGCTTAAGGGGACTAGCGGGACTCAAAGGGGCCAGCACAGATACGCAGTATTTT
CASSLRGLAGLKGASTDTQYF
>TRBJ2-4|NA|NA|TRBV7-3
TGTGCCAGCAGCTTCGGTTGGGGCGACATTCAGTACTTC
CASSFGWGDIQYF
>TRBJ2-3|NA|TRBD1|TRBV5-1
TGCGCCAGCAGCTTGTGGGGACAGGGTACAGATACGCAGTATTTT
CASSLWGQGTDTQYF
>TRBJ2-3|NA|NA|TRBV6-1
TGTGCCAGCTCTTACGGAGATACGCAGTATTTT
CASSYGDTQYF
>TRBJ1-3|NA|TRBD1|TRBV6-1
TGTGCCAGCACTATGACAGGGGGGACTGGAAACACCATATATTTT
CASTMTGGTGNTIYF
>TRBJ2-5|NA|NA|TRBV5-1
TGCGCCAGCAGCTTGGGGACAGAAGAGACCCAGTACTTC
CASSLGTEETQYF
>TRBJ2-1|NA|NA|TRBV27
TGTGCCAGCAGTCACGGAGAGCACAATGAGCAGTTCTTC
CASSHGEHNEQFF
>TRBJ2-7|NA|NA|TRBV27
TGTGCCAGCAGTGGTCAGGCCAGCTCCTACGAGCAGTACTTC
CASSGQASSYEQYF
>TRBJ2-1|NA|TRBD2|TRBV6-1
TGTGCCAGCAGTGAAGCGCGGTCGACTAGCGGGAACAATGAGCAGTTCTTC
CASSEARSTSGNNEQFF
>TRBJ2-1|NA|NA|TRBV12-5
TGTGCTAGTGGTTTAGGGCAGGGGGGCGACAATGAGCAGTTCTTC
CASGLGQGGDNEQFF
>TRBJ2-3|NA|TRBD2|TRBV10-3
TGTGCCATCAGCGAGACTAGCACGGGCACAGATACGCAGTATTTT
CAISETSTGTDTQYF
>TRBJ1-1|NA|NA|TRBV4-1
TGCGCCAGCAGCCAACCGGGACAGAACACTGAAGCTTTCTTT
CASSQPGQNTEAFF
>TRBJ2-3|NA|NA|TRBV2
TGTGCCAGCACTCGAGCGGCAGTTGGAGATACGCAGTATTTT
CASTRAAVGDTQYF
>TRBJ2-2|few|TRBD2|TRBV2
TGTGCCAGCAGGCCGCGGGGGGGTGCCGGGGAGCTGTTTTTT
CASRPRGGAGELFF
>TRBJ2-1|NA|NA|TRBV7-8
TGTGCCAGCAGCTTAGTTGGATTTCCCGGACTAACCAGCTACAATGAGCAGTTCTTC
CASSLVGFPGLTSYNEQFF
>TRBJ1-2|NA|TRBD1|TRBV29-1
TGCAGCGTCGCTACAGGGGAGGATGGCTACACCTTC
CSVATGEDGYTF
>TRBJ2-7|NA|NA|TRBV6-5
TGTGCCAGCAGTTACTCGAAGGCGCTGGGGGGGCACGAGCAGTACTTC
CASSYSKALGGHEQYF